This entry concerns a single T cell receptor beta chain. The antigen remains undetermined. Repertoires were generated with immunoSEQ multiplex PCR, while TCRdb's copy carries only in-frame clones and drops some. The profile shows 30,000 to 35,000 clones, roughly nine tenths of them singletons. The data were taken from a study of OX40 agonist ivuxolimab in advanced cancers. Study in general: Mean age approximately 55 years, range roughly 20 to 85; about 81% male.

Trimming took off 6 bases at V and 4 bases at J, with 16 bases between the two ends. The CDR3 runs 15 residues. Per the germline V gene, CDR1 is MNHNS and CDR2 is SASEGT. General study findings and limits: On average, CD8+ T cells had more expanded clones than CD4+. Low normalized clonal expansion also occurred in some nonresponding patients.

The source is an adult with an advanced solid tumor such as melanoma, head and neck, liver or kidney cancer. The chain combines TRBV6-1 with TRBJ1-5; D unclear. Sequenced here: CD4+ or CD8+ T cells sorted from blood, sampled in a trial of the OX40 agonist ivuxolimab. Here the CDR3 reads CASSILEGWNQPQHF. DNA of the CDR3: TGTGCCAGCAGCATCCTAGAGGGATGGAATCAGCCCCAGCATTTT.